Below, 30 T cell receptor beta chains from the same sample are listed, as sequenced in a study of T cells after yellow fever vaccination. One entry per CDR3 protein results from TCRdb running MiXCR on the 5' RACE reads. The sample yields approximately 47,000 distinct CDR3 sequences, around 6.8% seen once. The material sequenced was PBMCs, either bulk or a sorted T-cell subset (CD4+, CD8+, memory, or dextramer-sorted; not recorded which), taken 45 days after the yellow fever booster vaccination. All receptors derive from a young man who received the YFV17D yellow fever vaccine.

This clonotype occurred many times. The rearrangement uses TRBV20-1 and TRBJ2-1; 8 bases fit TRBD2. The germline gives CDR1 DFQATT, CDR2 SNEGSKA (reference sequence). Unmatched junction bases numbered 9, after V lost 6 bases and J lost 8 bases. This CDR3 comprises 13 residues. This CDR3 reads CSAWRPGGDEQFF. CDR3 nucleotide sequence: TGCAGTGCCTGGCGACCGGGAGGGGATGAGCAGTTCTTC.

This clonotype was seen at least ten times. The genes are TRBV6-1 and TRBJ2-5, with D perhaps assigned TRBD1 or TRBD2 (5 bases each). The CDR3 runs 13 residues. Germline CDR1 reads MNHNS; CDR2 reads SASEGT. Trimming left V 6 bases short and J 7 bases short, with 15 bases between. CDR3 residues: CASRIAGTATQYF. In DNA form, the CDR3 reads TGTGCCAGCAGGATCGCCGGGACCGCGACCCAGTACTTC.

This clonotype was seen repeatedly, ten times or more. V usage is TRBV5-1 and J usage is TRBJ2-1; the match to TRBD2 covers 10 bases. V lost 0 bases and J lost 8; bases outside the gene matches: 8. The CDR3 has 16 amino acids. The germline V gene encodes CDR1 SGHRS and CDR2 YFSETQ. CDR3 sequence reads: CASSLASSGSKYEQFF. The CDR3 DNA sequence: TGCGCCAGCAGCTTGGCGTCTAGCGGGAGTAAGTATGAGCAGTTCTTC.

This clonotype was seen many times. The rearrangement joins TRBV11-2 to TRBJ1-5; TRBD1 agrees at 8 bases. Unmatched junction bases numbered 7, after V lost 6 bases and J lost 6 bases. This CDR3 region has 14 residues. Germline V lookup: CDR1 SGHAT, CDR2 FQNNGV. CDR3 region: CASSPGTGGQPQHF. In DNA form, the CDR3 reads TGTGCCAGCAGTCCCGGGACAGGTGGTCAGCCCCAGCATTTT. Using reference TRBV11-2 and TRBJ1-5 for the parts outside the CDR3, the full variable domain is EAGVAQSPRYKIIEKRQSVAFWCNPISGHATLYWYQQILGQGPKLLIQFQNNGVVDDSQLPKDRFSAERLKGVDSTLKIQPAKLEDSAVYLCASSPGTGGQPQHFGDGTRLSIL.

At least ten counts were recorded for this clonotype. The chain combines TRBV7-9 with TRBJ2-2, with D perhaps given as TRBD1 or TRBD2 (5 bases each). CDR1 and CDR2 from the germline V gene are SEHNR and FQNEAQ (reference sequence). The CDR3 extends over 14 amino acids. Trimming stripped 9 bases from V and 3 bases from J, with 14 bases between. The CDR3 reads CASSAGYDTGELFF. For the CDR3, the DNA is TGTGCCAGTAGCGCAGGGTATGACACCGGGGAGCTGTTTTTT.

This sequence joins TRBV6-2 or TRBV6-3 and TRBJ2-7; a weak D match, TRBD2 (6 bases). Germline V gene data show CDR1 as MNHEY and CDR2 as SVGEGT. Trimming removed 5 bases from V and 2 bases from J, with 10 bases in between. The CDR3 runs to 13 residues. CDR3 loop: CASSTGLPYEQYF. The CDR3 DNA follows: TGTGCCAGCAGTACGGGACTTCCCTACGAGCAGTACTTC.

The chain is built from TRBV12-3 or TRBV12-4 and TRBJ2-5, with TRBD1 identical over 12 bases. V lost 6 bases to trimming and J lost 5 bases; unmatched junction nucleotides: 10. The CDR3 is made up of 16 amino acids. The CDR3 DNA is TGTGCCAGCAGCCCCCTCGGGACAGGGGGCAGGGAGACCCAGTACTTC. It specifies CASSPLGTGGRETQYF.

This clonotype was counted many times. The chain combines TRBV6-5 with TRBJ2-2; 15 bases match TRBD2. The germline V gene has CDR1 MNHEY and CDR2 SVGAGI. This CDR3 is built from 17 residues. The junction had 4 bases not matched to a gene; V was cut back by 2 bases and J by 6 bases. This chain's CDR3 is CASSYLGLAGGSGELFF. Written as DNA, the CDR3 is TGTGCCAGCAGTTACCTGGGACTAGCGGGAGGATCCGGGGAGCTGTTTTTT.

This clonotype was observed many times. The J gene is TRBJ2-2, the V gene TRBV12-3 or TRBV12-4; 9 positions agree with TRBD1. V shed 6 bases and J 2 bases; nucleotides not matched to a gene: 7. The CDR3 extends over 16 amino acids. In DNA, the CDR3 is TGTGCCAGCAGCACCCCGGGACAGGGTAACACCGGGGAGCTGTTTTTT. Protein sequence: CASSTPGQGNTGELFF.

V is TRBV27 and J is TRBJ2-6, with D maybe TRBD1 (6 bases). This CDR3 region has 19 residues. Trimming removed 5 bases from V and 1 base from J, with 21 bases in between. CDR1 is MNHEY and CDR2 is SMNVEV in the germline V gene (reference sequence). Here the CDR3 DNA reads TGTGCCAGCAGTCGACCCCGGGACCGAGGGGGTTCTGGGGCCAACGTCCTGACTTTC. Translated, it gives CASSRPRDRGGSGANVLTF.

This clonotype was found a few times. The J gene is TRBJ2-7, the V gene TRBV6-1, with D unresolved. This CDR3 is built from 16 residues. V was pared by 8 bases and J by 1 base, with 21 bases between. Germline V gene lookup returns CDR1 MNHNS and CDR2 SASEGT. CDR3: CASHTTGRDTSYEQYF. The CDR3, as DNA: TGTGCCAGCCACACAACCGGACGTGACACTTCCTACGAGCAGTACTTC.

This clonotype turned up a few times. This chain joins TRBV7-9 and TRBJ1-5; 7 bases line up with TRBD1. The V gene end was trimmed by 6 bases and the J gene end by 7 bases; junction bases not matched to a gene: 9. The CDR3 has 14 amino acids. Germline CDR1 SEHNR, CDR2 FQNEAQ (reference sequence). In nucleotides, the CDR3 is TGTGCCAGCAGTACCACAGGGGTCCAACAGCCCCAGCATTTT. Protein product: CASSTTGVQQPQHF.

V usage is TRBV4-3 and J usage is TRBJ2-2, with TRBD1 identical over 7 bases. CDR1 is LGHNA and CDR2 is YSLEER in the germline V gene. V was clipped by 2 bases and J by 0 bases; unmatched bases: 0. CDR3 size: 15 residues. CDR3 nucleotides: TGCGCCAGCAGCCAACAGGGGGCGAACACCGGGGAGCTGTTTTTT. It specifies CASSQQGANTGELFF.

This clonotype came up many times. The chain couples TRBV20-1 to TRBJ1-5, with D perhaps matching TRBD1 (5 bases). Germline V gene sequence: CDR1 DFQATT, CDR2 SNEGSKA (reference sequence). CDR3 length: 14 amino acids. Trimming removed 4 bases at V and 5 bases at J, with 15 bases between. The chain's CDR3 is CSAKAGAIHQPQHF. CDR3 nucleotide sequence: TGCAGTGCTAAGGCCGGGGCCATCCATCAGCCCCAGCATTTT.

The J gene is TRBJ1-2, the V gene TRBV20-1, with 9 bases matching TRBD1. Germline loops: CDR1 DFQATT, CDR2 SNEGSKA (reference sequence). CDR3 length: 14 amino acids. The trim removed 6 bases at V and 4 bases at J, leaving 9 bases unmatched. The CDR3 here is CSAAGTGGGYGYTF. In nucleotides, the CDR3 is TGCAGTGCGGCCGGCACAGGGGGCGGCTATGGCTACACCTTC.

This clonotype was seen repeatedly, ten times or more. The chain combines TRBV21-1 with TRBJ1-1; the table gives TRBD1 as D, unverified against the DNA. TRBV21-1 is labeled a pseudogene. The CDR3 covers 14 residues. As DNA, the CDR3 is TGTGCCAGCAGCAAGAGAGGGGTCGGGACTGAAGCTTTCTTT. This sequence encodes CASSKRGVGTEAFF.

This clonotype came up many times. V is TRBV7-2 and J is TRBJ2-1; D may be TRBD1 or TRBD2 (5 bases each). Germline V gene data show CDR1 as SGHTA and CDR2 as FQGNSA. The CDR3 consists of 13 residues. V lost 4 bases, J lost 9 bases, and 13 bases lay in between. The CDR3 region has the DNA TGTGCCAGCAGCTGGGACCATTTGACTGAGCAGTTCTTC. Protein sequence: CASSWDHLTEQFF.

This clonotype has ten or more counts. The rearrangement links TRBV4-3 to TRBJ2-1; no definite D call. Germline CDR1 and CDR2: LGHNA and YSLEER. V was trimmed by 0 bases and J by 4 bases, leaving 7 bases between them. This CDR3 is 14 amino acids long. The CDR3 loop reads CASSQDYGYNEQFF. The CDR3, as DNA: TGCGCCAGCAGCCAAGATTACGGATACAATGAGCAGTTCTTC.

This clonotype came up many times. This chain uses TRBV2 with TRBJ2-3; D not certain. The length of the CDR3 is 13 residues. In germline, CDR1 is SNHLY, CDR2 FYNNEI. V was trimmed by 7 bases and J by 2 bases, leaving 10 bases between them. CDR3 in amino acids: CASKIDITDTQYF. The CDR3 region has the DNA TGTGCCAGCAAAATTGACATCACAGATACGCAGTATTTT.

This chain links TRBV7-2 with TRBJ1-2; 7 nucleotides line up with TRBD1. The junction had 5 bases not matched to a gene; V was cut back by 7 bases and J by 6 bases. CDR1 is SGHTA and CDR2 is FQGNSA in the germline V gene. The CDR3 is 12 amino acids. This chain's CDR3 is CASTRGTDGYTF. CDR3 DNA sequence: TGTGCCAGCACCAGGGGGACAGATGGCTACACCTTC. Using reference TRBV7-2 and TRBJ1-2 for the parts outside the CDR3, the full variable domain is GAGVSQSPSNKVTEKGKDVELRCDPISGHTALYWYRQSLGQGLEFLIYFQGNSAPDKSGLPSDRFSAERTGGSVSTLTIQRTQQEDSAVYLCASTRGTDGYTFGSGTRLTVV.

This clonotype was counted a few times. CDR3 nucleotide sequence: TGTGCCAGCAGCCCAAATTGGAACACTGAAGCTTTCTTT. Protein: CASSPNWNTEAFF. This chain links TRBV13 with TRBJ1-1; D ambiguous. Germline V gene data show CDR1 as PRHDT and CDR2 as FYEKMQ (reference sequence). The ends were cut back, 5 bases at V and 1 base at J, with 8 bases in the middle. The CDR3 is 13 residues long.

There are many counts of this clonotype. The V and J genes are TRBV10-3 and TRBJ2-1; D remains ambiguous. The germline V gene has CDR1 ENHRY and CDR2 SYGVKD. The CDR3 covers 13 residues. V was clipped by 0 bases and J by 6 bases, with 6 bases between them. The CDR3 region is CAISESTGNEQFF. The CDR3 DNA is TGTGCCATCAGTGAGTCTACTGGCAATGAGCAGTTCTTC.

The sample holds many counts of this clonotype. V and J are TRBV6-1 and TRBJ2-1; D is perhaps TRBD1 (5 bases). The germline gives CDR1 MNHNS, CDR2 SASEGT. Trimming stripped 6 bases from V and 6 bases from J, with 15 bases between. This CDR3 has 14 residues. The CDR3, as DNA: TGTGCCAGCAGCTCAGTTAGGCAGGGCAATGAGCAGTTCTTC. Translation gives CASSSVRQGNEQFF.

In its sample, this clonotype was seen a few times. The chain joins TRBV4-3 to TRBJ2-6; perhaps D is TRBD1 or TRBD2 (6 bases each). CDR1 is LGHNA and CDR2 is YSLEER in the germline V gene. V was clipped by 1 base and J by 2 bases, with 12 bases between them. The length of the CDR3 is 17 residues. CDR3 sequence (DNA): TGCGCCAGCAGCCAAGCGGCCCGGGGGCCTGGGGCCAACGTCCTGACTTTC. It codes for CASSQAARGPGANVLTF.

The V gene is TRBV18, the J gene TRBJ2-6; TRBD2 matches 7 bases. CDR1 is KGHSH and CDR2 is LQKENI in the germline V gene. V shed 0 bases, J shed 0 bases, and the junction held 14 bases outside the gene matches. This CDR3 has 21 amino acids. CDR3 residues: CASSPPIGGGGLSSGANVLTF. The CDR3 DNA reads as TGTGCCAGCTCACCACCGATTGGGGGGGGAGGCCTCAGCTCTGGGGCCAACGTCCTGACTTTC.

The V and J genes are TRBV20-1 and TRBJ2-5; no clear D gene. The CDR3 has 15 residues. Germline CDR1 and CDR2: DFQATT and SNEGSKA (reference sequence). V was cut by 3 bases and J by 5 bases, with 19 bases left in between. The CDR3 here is CSASAARPYSETQYF. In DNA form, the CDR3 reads TGCAGTGCTAGCGCTGCCAGGCCGTATTCGGAGACCCAGTACTTC.

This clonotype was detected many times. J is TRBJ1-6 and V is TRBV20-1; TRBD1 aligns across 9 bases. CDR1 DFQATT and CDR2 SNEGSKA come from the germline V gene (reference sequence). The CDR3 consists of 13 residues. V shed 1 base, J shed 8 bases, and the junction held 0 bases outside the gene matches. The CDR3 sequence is CSARGTGDSPLHF. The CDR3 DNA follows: TGCAGTGCTAGAGGGACAGGGGATTCACCCCTCCACTTT.

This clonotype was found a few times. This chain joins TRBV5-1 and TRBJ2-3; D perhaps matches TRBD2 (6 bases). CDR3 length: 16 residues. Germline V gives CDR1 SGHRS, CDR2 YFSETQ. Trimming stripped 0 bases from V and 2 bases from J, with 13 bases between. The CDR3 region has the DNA TGCGCCAGCAGCTTGGCCCCTAGCGCGTACACAGATACGCAGTATTTT. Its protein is CASSLAPSAYTDTQYF.

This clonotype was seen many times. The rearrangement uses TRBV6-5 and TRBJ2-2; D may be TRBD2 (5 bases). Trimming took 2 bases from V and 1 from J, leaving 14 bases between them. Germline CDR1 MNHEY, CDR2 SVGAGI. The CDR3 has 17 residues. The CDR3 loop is CASSYRVLSGNTGELFF. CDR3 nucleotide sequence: TGTGCCAGCAGTTACCGGGTGCTCAGCGGGAACACCGGGGAGCTGTTTTTT.

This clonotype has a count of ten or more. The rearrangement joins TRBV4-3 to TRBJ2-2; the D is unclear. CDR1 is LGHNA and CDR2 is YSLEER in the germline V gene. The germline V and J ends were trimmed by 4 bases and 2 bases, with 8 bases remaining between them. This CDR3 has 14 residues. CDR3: CASSPGSNTGELFF. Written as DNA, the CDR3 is TGCGCCAGCAGCCCCGGGTCTAACACCGGGGAGCTGTTTTTT.